This TCR beta chain is drawn from a study of CDR3 diversity in severe acne (dated 2019 in TCRdb). Libraries were built with PCR. Sequencing instrument: Illumina HiSeq 2000. The raw public data were reprocessed by TCRdb itself: fastp quality trimming at Q25, MiXCR clonotype calling, in-frame beta chains only. Rows with a matching CDR3 protein are joined into one entry that keeps the most common DNA and genes. The sample contains about 97,000 distinct CDR3 sequences, about half of them found a single time. The top ten clonotypes cover 9.5% to 15% of the sample. On this clonotype itself: Its antigen is still unknown. No base quality values were provided; no much bigger clone lies one nucleotide off.

Reading from cysteine to phenylalanine, the CDR3 counts 13 amino acids. Of all the DNA, just the CDR3 is kept, 39 bases in frame from base 1. The germline V gene encodes CDR1 MNHEY and CDR2 SVGAGI. The junction shows trimming of 8 bases on V and 0 bases on J, plus 8 bases between the germline ends. Rearrangement joined TRBV6-5 to TRBJ1-5, with no reliable assignment of the D segment. Material for sequencing was blood. This clonotype originated in a male donor with acne. This receptor has the CDR3 CASGPDSNQPQHF. The nucleotide sequence is given as TGTGCCAGCGGACCGGATAGCAATCAGCCCCAGCATTTT.